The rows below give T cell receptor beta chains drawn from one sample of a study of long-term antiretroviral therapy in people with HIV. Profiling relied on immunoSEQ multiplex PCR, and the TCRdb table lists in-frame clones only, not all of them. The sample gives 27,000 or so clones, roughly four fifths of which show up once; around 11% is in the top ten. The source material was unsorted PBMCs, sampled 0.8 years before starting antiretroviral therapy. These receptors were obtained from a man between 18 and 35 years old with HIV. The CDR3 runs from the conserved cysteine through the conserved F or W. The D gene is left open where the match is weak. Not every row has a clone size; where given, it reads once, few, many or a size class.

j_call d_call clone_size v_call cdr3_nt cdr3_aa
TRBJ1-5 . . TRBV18 TGTGCCAGCTCACTGGGGAATCAGCCCCAGCATTTT CASSLGNQPQHF
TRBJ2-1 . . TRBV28 TGTGCCAGCAGACTGGGCCTGTACAATGAGCAGTTCTTC CASRLGLYNEQFF
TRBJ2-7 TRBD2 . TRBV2 TGTGCCAGTCTACTAGCGGGAGGGGCCTACGAGCAGTACTTC CASLLAGGAYEQYF
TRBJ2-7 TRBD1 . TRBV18 TGTGCCAGCTCCCCGGACAGGGACCACCACGAGCAGTACTTC CASSPDRDHHEQYF
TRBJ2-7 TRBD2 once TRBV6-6 TGTGCCAGCACCGCACTAGCGGGGGCCCGCTACGAGCAGTACTTC CASTALAGARYEQYF
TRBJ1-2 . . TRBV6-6 TGTGCCAGCGAGAATTCCAGGGCTGACTATGGCTACACCTTC CASENSRADYGYTF
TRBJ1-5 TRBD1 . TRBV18 TGTGCCAGCTCACCAATAACAGGGGGCAATCAGCCCCAGCATTTT CASSPITGGNQPQHF
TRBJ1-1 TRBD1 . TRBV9 TGTGCCAGCAGCAGAGCCGGGACAGGGGGCTTTGGGTACACTGAAGCTTTCTTT CASSRAGTGGFGYTEAFF
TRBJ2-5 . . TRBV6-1 TGTGCCAGCGGTAACCCGTACCAAGAGACCCAGTACTTC CASGNPYQETQYF
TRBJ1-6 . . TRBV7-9 TGTGCCAGCAGCTTAGGGGGGACACTAAATTCACCCCTCCACTTT CASSLGGTLNSPLHF
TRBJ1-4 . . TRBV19 TGTGCCAGTAGTATCAACATCCGCCAAGGGGAAAAACTGTTTTTT CASSINIRQGEKLFF
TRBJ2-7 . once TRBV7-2 TGTGCCAGCAGCTTAGGGGGGAGAGGGTACGAGCAGTACTTC CASSLGGRGYEQYF
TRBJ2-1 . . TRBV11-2 TGTGCCAGCAGCTTAGTAGCGACCGACTACAATGAGCAGTTCTTC CASSLVATDYNEQFF
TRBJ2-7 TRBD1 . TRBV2 TGTGCCAGCAGCGGCGGGACAGGGCGCGAGCAGTACTTC CASSGGTGREQYF
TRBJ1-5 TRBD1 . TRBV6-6 TGTGCCAGCAGTCGACAGGGGGTTCAGCCCCAGCATTTT CASSRQGVQPQHF
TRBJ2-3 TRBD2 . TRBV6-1 TGTGCCAGCAGTGAACGGGGGGGGGTTTCCCCAGATACGCAGTATTTT CASSERGGVSPDTQYF
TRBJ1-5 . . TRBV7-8 TGTGCCAGCAGCCCCCGGGGCTATAGCAATCAGCCCCAGCATTTT CASSPRGYSNQPQHF
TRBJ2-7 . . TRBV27 TGTGCCAGCAGTTTAAACGGTCCCTACGAGCAGTACTTC CASSLNGPYEQYF
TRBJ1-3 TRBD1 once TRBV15 TGTGCCACGGGGGACAGGGCGAGGGGAAACACCATATATTTT CATGDRARGNTIYF
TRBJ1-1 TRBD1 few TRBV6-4 TGTGCCAGCAGCCGACAGGGGGACACTGAAGCTTTCTTT CASSRQGDTEAFF
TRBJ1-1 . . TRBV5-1 TGCGCCAGCAGCCCTGACTTGGGCACTGAAGCTTTCTTT CASSPDLGTEAFF
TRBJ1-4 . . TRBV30 TGTGCCTGGACTGTAGGAGGGGCTAATGAAAAACTGTTTTTT CAWTVGGANEKLFF
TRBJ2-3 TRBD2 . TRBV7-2 TGTGCCAGCAGCCTCCCTTGGACTAGCGGCACAGATACGCAGTATTTT CASSLPWTSGTDTQYF
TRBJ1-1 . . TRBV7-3 TGTGCCAGCAGCCACGGGGGGAACACTGAAGCTTTCTTT CASSHGGNTEAFF
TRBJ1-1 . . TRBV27 TGTGCCAGCAAAGGTAGGATCGACACTGAAGCTTTCTTT CASKGRIDTEAFF
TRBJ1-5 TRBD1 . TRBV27 TGTGCCAGCAGGCTTAAGGGGGCCAATAGCAATCAGCCCCAGCATTTT CASRLKGANSNQPQHF
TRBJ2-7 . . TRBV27 TGTGCCAGCTTCGGAGGTGGGGAGCAGTACTTC CASFGGGEQYF
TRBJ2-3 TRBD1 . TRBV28 TGTGCCAGCAGGGTGGGGACAGGGGATACAGATACGCAGTATTTT CASRVGTGDTDTQYF
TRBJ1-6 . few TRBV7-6 TGTGCCAGCAGCCCTCGGCGGAACAACTCACCCCTCCACTTT CASSPRRNNSPLHF